The T cell receptor beta chain under discussion was sequenced for a study of blood T cells in healthy people across ages (dated by TCRdb to between 2014 and 2017). Concerning the study at large: Template switching captured roughly one uniquely barcoded TCR beta cDNA molecule per two T cells in model experiments. The donors were divided into four age groups: young (average approximately 15 years), middle-aged (almost 40), aged (about 62) and long-lived (roughly 88). Two additional independent replicas of 1 million unique cDNA reads from the same blood draw were analyzed for two donors (one aged 18 to 30 and one aged 80 or older). Age-related changes in TCR beta repertoire diversity were measured in the study by deep sequencing normalized with unique cDNA molecular identifiers. Study-level results and caveats: Compared with the aged group, the long-lived group had more naive CD4+ T cells, fewer expanded clones and increased TCR diversity, a pattern suggesting age selection. Conclusive comparison of naive and antigen-experienced compartments was prevented by the profiling of bulk unsorted PBMCs. Donor CMV infection status was unknown, potentially confounding age-related changes in expanded clonotypes. Estimates of total diversity based on one million sequenced T cells were regarded as lower bounds and as underestimates. As age increased, observed TCR beta diversity per million T cells dropped in a roughly linear way, and a significant reduction was already evident by age 40. The percentage of naive T cells measured by flow cytometry correlated strongly with observed TCR beta diversity.

The 39 donors, aged roughly 6 to 95 years, were systemically healthy Caucasian individuals from Russia. Ten milliliters of peripheral blood were drawn from each donor into EDTA-treated Vacutainer tubes. Ficoll-Paque density-gradient centrifugation was used to isolate PBMCs, with at least 7 million per sample. Total RNA was extracted from PBMCs with Trizol reagent, with at least 5 micrograms obtained per sample. For every donor, an aliquot of PBMCs went through flow cytometry to measure the percentages of naive CD45RAhigh/CD27high T cells. Trimming removed 1 base from V and 1 base from J, leaving 18 bases between the germline ends. Measured from the cysteine to the phenylalanine, the CDR3 is 18 residues long. The entry retains the CDR3 DNA only, 54 bases that are in frame from base 1. CDR1 and CDR2, looked up from the germline V gene, are SGHTS and YDEGEE. This clonotype was found a few times. No cognate antigen has been identified for it. The input lacks base qualities; no much larger clone sits a single base away.

The library came from 5' RACE. Sequencing took place on an Illumina HiSeq 2500. The second PCR ran for roughly 6 to 11 cycles and used a J-beta primer mix along with a sample-barcoded 5' primer. A template-switch 5' adaptor carrying 12 random nucleotides introduced a unique molecular identifier onto each TCR beta cDNA molecule. At least 2.5 million CDR3-containing paired-end reads were obtained from each sample. First-strand cDNA was synthesized from all RNA with the Mint cDNA synthesis kit, primed by a TRBC-specific oligonucleotide. Following uracil-DNA glycosylase treatment, all cDNA underwent a first 18-cycle PCR with the universal primers M1SS and BC2_uni_R. As for the authors' bioinformatics: For normalization, 1 million high-quality reads, each with a distinct molecular identifier, were randomly selected from each sample. Instead of being binned into consensus sequences, reads with shared molecular identifiers were discarded. CDR3 identification, clonotype clustering and error correction used MiTCR with a Q25 quality threshold and the strictest error-elimination algorithm. A nonparametric unseen species model using Euler transformation provided a lower-bound estimate of total TCR beta diversity. The public reads were run again by TCRdb, first through fastp at Q25 and then through MiXCR, and only productive beta chains were kept. Rows are unified per CDR3 protein, each entry keeping the most common DNA and genes. These V and J calls derive from TCRdb rather than the authors' analysis. Recorded for this sample are fewer than 1,200,000 distinct CDR3 sequences; roughly 24% of them occurred a single time. Approximately 0.7% of the sample rests with the top ten.

These data were also reused for a study on T cells of mothers and their children. From the second report: Nine systemically healthy Caucasian individuals served as donors, namely three mothers together with their six children. cDNA synthesis used all of the extracted RNA, with roughly 1.5 ug of RNA in each 15 ul reaction. In the second PCR, the M1S primer added sample barcodes and 2-4 random nucleotides. Over 9.5 million TCR beta CDR3 reads were obtained for each mother, and 3 million to 3.5 million reads were obtained for each child. In both related and unrelated pairs, thymic selection shapes the output of TCR recombination in a similar way, with inherited differences having only a minor effect. Normalized repertoire overlap was always found to be slightly, but never significantly, higher in related mother-child pairs than in unrelated mother-child pairs. No persistent microchimeric T cell clones were detected, at a sensitivity of around 97 clones per million clonotypes. In the study, deep NGS was used to compare the TCR beta repertoires of mothers and children, and features distinguishing related mother-child pairs from unrelated individuals were sought. Mothers averaged roughly 40 +/- 4 years of age and children averaged around 10 +/- 4 years. After adapter ligation with NEBNext reagents, the libraries were sequenced on Illumina HiSeq 2000 with 100+100 nt paired-end reads. To prevent cross-contamination, the mother and child libraries were prepared a month apart and were sequenced in separate runs. For each donor, somewhere between roughly 450,000 and 2,100,000 distinct TCR beta clonotypes were identified. Naive TCR beta clonotypes were estimated from low-frequency clonotypes matched to each donor's FACS-determined naive share, without sorting.

Sample: blood. This TCR came from a girl aged 2 to 9 in good health. The chain was built from TRBV5-8 and TRBJ1-5, with the D segment identity uncertain. The sequenced DNA: TGTGCCAGCAGCTTGTTTCTGGGGTCAGACTACAGCAATCAGCCCCAGCATTTT. It translates to CASSLFLGSDYSNQPQHF. Here the CDR3 is joined to the reference TRBV5-8 and TRBJ1-5 genes, and the full variable domain is: EAGVTQSPTHLIKTRGQQATLRCSPISGHTSVYWYQQALGLGLQFLLWYDEGEERNRGNFPPRFSGRQFPNYSSELNVNALELEDSALYLCASSLFLGSDYSNQPQHFGDGTRLSIL.